The sequence of this T cell receptor (beta chain) was determined in a study of blood T cell repertoires in COVID-19. Study background: The samples span acute and convalescent COVID-19 from the United States, Italy and Spain. PBMCs, B-cell-depleted T cells, or T cells were the source of the cDNA or gDNA that made up the material.

How the authors handled the data: Nucleated cell number was recorded as an estimate derived from reference gene primer amplification. Measured with immunoSEQ multiplex PCR; TCRdb has only the in-frame clones, and not every one. That table supplies the V and J calls and clone size; D and trimming were determined from the DNA. The sample shows around 270,000 clones, about four fifths of them seen only once. V shed 4 bases and J 1 base; nucleotides not matched to a gene: 6. The CDR3 runs to 16 residues. CDR1 and CDR2 from the germline V gene are SGHDN and FVKESK. This clonotype was obtained from a woman aged 40 to 55 who had recovered from COVID-19. Sequenced material: peripheral blood. The V call is TRBV14, the J call TRBJ2-1, with 8 bases identical to TRBD1. CDR3 in amino acids: CASSRGTGLSYNEQFF. CDR3 DNA sequence: TGTGCCAGCAGCCGCGGGACAGGCCTTTCCTACAATGAGCAGTTCTTC.